This TCR beta chain was captured in a study of blood T cell repertoires in COVID-19. V shed 3 bases, J shed 2 bases, and the junction held 7 bases outside the gene matches. This CDR3 is built from 18 residues. CDR1 and CDR2 from the germline V gene are SGHNT and YYREEE (reference sequence). Assay: immunoSEQ multiplex PCR; the TCRdb copy retains only in-frame clones and omits some. Among 350,000 to 500,000 clones listed, 70% to 90% were seen once. The TCR was taken from a woman aged 18-29 years who had been exposed to COVID-19. The sample taken for sequencing was PBMCs or T cells enriched from blood (not recorded which). This rearrangement joins TRBV5-4 to TRBJ2-6; 11 bases are shared with TRBD1. The CDR3 sequence: CASSYIGTGGAGANVLTF. Here the CDR3 DNA reads TGTGCCAGCAGCTATATCGGGACAGGGGGTGCTGGGGCCAACGTCCTGACTTTC.